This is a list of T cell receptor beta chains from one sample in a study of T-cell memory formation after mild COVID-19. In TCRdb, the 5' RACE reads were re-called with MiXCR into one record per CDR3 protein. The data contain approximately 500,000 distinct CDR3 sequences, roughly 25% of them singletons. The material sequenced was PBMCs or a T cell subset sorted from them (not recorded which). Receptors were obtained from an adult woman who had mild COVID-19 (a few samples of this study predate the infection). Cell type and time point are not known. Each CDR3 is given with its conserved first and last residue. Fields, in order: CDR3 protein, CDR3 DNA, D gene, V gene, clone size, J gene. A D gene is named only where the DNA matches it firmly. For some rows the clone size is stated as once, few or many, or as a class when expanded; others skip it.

CASSPLWGQETQYF | TGTGCCAGCTCACCATTATGGGGCCAAGAGACCCAGTACTTC | NA | TRBV18 | NA | TRBJ2-5
CASSQASGDAYNEQFF | TGCGCCAGCAGCCAAGCATCGGGGGATGCCTACAATGAGCAGTTCTTC | NA | TRBV4-1 | many | TRBJ2-1
CASGKAGFNEQFF | TGTGCCAGCGGCAAAGCTGGATTCAATGAGCAGTTCTTC | NA | TRBV7-2 | few | TRBJ2-1
CASSPGHVETQYF | TGCGCCAGCAGCCCGGGCCACGTTGAGACCCAGTACTTC | NA | TRBV5-1 | many | TRBJ2-5
CAWSRAGLVDTQYF | TGTGCCTGGAGCCGGGCAGGGCTGGTAGATACGCAGTATTTT | NA | TRBV30 | NA | TRBJ2-3
CATSGHQAGLWGSGELFF | TGTGCCACCTCGGGTCACCAGGCGGGGTTGTGGGGATCAGGGGAGCTGTTTTTT | NA | TRBV15 | NA | TRBJ2-2
CASSLGGQLATNEKLFF | TGTGCCAGCAGCTTAGGGGGACAGCTTGCAACTAATGAAAAACTGTTTTTT | TRBD1 | TRBV7-9 | NA | TRBJ1-4
CASSQGRQPNEKLFF | TGCGCCAGCAGCCAAGGCCGCCAGCCTAATGAAAAACTGTTTTTT | NA | TRBV4-3 | NA | TRBJ1-4
CASSLGLGSDTQYF | TGTGCCAGCAGCTTAGGGTTAGGTTCAGATACGCAGTATTTT | NA | TRBV7-2 | few | TRBJ2-3
CASGLDLIYNEQFF | TGTGCTAGTGGTCTGGATCTTATCTACAATGAGCAGTTCTTC | NA | TRBV12-5 | NA | TRBJ2-1
CASSPQEPGLVGEQFF | TGTGCCAGCAGCCCCCAAGAGCCGGGACTAGTCGGGGAGCAGTTCTTC | TRBD2 | TRBV9 | many | TRBJ2-1
CASSQVGFEQYF | TGCGCCAGCAGCCAAGTAGGGTTCGAGCAGTACTTC | NA | TRBV4-1 | few | TRBJ2-7
CASSYYTEYQPQHF | TGTGCCAGCAGTTACTACACAGAATATCAGCCCCAGCATTTT | NA | TRBV6-6 | NA | TRBJ1-5
CSVTGVGDTQYF | TGCAGCGTGACTGGCGTAGGGGATACGCAGTATTTT | NA | TRBV29-1 | NA | TRBJ2-3
CASSPDRGRGGLSPLHF | TGTGCCAGCAGTCCGGACAGGGGGCGCGGAGGCTTGTCACCCCTCCACTTT | TRBD1 | TRBV27 | once | TRBJ1-6
CASSPATGDNEQFF | TGTGCCAGCAGCCCCGCAACAGGGGACAATGAGCAGTTCTTC | TRBD1 | TRBV5-4 | NA | TRBJ2-1
CASSQEGGADTQYF | TGTGCCAGCAGCCAGGAGGGAGGGGCAGATACGCAGTATTTT | TRBD2 | TRBV4-2 | many | TRBJ2-3
CASSLQGGTYEQYF | TGTGCCAGCAGCTTGCAGGGAGGGACCTACGAGCAGTACTTC | TRBD2 | TRBV7-9 | NA | TRBJ2-7
CASSHREGMNTEAFF | TGTGCCAGCAGCCACAGGGAAGGGATGAACACTGAAGCTTTCTTT | NA | TRBV5-5 | NA | TRBJ1-1
CASSLQGSEETQYF | TGTGCCAGCAGCTTACAGGGGAGCGAAGAGACCCAGTACTTC | NA | TRBV7-9 | few | TRBJ2-5
CASSKYVEKFGNMRQYF | TGTGCCAGCAGTAAATACGTCGAGAAATTCGGCAATATGCGGCAGTACTTC | NA | TRBV27 | once | TRBJ2-7
CASSLQGVSNQPQHF | TGTGCCAGCAGCTTACAGGGGGTAAGCAATCAGCCCCAGCATTTT | TRBD1 | TRBV7-8 | few | TRBJ1-5
CASSLVGRFYEQYF | TGTGCCAGCAGTTTAGTGGGGAGATTCTACGAGCAGTACTTC | NA | TRBV12-3/TRBV12-4 | few | TRBJ2-7
CSARDGRESRGEQFF | TGCAGTGCTAGAGATGGGCGGGAGTCCAGGGGTGAGCAGTTCTTC | NA | TRBV20-1 | few | TRBJ2-1
CASSLLGSTEAFF | TGCGCCAGCAGCTTGTTGGGCAGTACTGAAGCTTTCTTT | NA | TRBV5-1 | few | TRBJ1-1
CASSVVSDGPGAKNIQYF | TGTGCCAGCAGCGTAGTTAGCGATGGGCCTGGGGCCAAAAACATTCAGTACTTC | NA | TRBV9 | many | TRBJ2-4
CASSRLFSVGVYNEQFF | TGCGCCAGCAGCCGCCTTTTTTCTGTGGGGGTTTACAATGAGCAGTTCTTC | NA | TRBV4-1 | NA | TRBJ2-1
CASRFTGGYGYTF | TGTGCCAGCCGCTTCACAGGCGGCTATGGCTACACCTTC | NA | TRBV2 | once | TRBJ1-2
CASSSSWPRETQYF | TGTGCCAGCAGCTCAAGTTGGCCCCGAGAGACCCAGTACTTC | NA | TRBV7-9 | NA | TRBJ2-5
CASSFGVNYGYTF | TGTGCCAGCAGTTTCGGGGTGAACTATGGCTACACCTTC | NA | TRBV12-3/TRBV12-4 | few | TRBJ1-2
CSAMVWGEGTDTQYF | TGCAGTGCTATGGTGTGGGGCGAGGGCACAGATACGCAGTATTTT | NA | TRBV20-1 | NA | TRBJ2-3
CSARWMRGGDTGELFF | TGCAGTGCTAGATGGATGCGGGGGGGTGACACCGGGGAGCTGTTTTTT | TRBD2 | TRBV20-1 | NA | TRBJ2-2
CASSQGGTGDYEQYF | TGTGCCAGCAGCCAAGGGGGGACAGGGGACTACGAGCAGTACTTC | TRBD1 | TRBV3-1 | NA | TRBJ2-7
CASTSGGTSGTYEQYF | TGTGCCAGCACTTCCGGAGGTACTAGCGGTACCTACGAGCAGTACTTC | TRBD2 | TRBV5-6 | NA | TRBJ2-7
CSAPMGGGGTDTQYF | TGCAGCGCTCCGATGGGTGGAGGGGGCACAGATACGCAGTATTTT | NA | TRBV29-1 | few | TRBJ2-3
CATSRAIGTDGPYNEQFF | TGTGCCACCAGCAGAGCGATAGGGACGGACGGACCTTACAATGAGCAGTTCTTC | NA | TRBV15 | NA | TRBJ2-1
CASTGSPTDTQYF | TGTGCCAGTACAGGGTCCCCCACAGATACGCAGTATTTT | NA | TRBV2 | NA | TRBJ2-3
CASRVTASGYNEQFF | TGTGCCAGCAGGGTAACGGCTAGCGGATACAATGAGCAGTTCTTC | TRBD2 | TRBV12-3/TRBV12-4 | NA | TRBJ2-1
CASSLMTGGLETQYF | TGTGCCAGCAGCTTAATGACAGGGGGCCTTGAGACCCAGTACTTC | TRBD1 | TRBV7-8 | NA | TRBJ2-5
CSAREGNTEAFF | TGCAGTGCTAGAGAAGGGAACACTGAAGCTTTCTTT | NA | TRBV20-1 | NA | TRBJ1-1
CASSRGLAGGLGYNEQFF | TGTGCCAGCAGCCGGGGGCTAGCGGGGGGGCTTGGGTACAATGAGCAGTTCTTC | TRBD2 | TRBV4-2 | many | TRBJ2-1
CASSFSHEGTDTQYF | TGTGCCAGCAGTTTTAGCCACGAGGGCACAGATACGCAGTATTTT | NA | TRBV12-3/TRBV12-4 | NA | TRBJ2-3
CASSYSGDYEQYF | TGTGCCAGCAGTTACTCTGGGGACTACGAGCAGTACTTC | NA | TRBV6-5 | few | TRBJ2-7
CASSAVGAGTGGYTF | TGTGCCAGCAGTGCGGTCGGGGCGGGGACTGGTGGCTACACCTTC | NA | TRBV27 | NA | TRBJ1-2
CASRTQASGGADTQYF | TGTGCCAGCAGAACTCAAGCTAGCGGGGGTGCAGATACGCAGTATTTT | TRBD2 | TRBV7-2 | NA | TRBJ2-3
CASSLRGAIGDTQYF | TGTGCCAGCAGTTTAAGGGGGGCCATAGGAGATACGCAGTATTTT | NA | TRBV12-3/TRBV12-4 | few | TRBJ2-3
CASSHTNFRYEQYF | TGTGCCAGCAGCCATACGAATTTCCGCTACGAGCAGTACTTC | NA | TRBV3-1 | NA | TRBJ2-7
CASSLTGPAEAFF | TGTGCCAGCAGCTTAACAGGGCCGGCTGAAGCTTTCTTT | NA | TRBV7-9 | NA | TRBJ1-1
CASSLNKGQGTQYF | TGTGCCAGCAGTTTGAATAAGGGCCAAGGGACCCAGTACTTC | NA | TRBV27 | NA | TRBJ2-5
CASTLGGYGHQPQHF | TGTGCCAGCACCTTAGGGGGGTATGGCCATCAGCCCCAGCATTTT | NA | TRBV12-3/TRBV12-4 | few | TRBJ1-5
CASRSGGNEQFF | TGTGCCAGCCGGAGCGGGGGCAATGAGCAGTTCTTC | TRBD2 | TRBV9 | NA | TRBJ2-1
CASSQELAGGPKDTQYF | TGTGCCAGCAGCCAAGAGCTAGCGGGGGGGCCAAAAGATACGCAGTATTTT | TRBD2 | TRBV4-2 | few | TRBJ2-3
CASSYSRQGQGEQYF | TGTGCCAGCAGTTACTCGAGACAGGGGCAGGGCGAGCAGTACTTC | TRBD1 | TRBV6-6 | NA | TRBJ2-7
CASSLDQGGQPQHF | TGTGCCAGCAGCTTGGACCAGGGTGGCCAGCCCCAGCATTTT | NA | TRBV5-5 | NA | TRBJ1-5
CASSILADPYNEQFF | TGTGCCAGTAGTATCCTAGCGGATCCCTACAATGAGCAGTTCTTC | TRBD2 | TRBV19 | NA | TRBJ2-1